The T cell receptor (beta chain) described here comes from a study of T cells in localized non-small cell lung cancer. Some clones are missing from TCRdb's copy, which holds only in-frame ones; the method was immunoSEQ multiplex PCR. This sample has about 75,000 clones; around 84% occur once, and the top ten carry more than 9%. The study's findings and limits: Only one tumor region went through sequencing, so heterogeneity may still be there. Adjacent lung held a median roughly 60 of the top 100 tumor clones.

The germline CDR1 and CDR2 sequences are MNHNS and SASEGT. The V and J ends lost 6 bases and 4 bases, in that order; junction bases with no gene match: 8. The CDR3 runs 14 residues. Details on this clone: Its specificity is unknown.

This chain connects TRBV6-1 to TRBJ2-7, with 8 bases fitting TRBD1. The receptor was derived from a female donor older than 55 with stage I lung adenocarcinoma. Material: peripheral blood, obtained before any cancer treatment. As DNA, the CDR3 is TGTGCCAGCAGGGCGAGACAGGGGTGGTACGAGCAGTACTTC. It is translated as CASRARQGWYEQYF.